Each of the 7 T cell receptor beta chains below was sequenced from the same sample in a study of type 1 regulatory T cells. One entry per CDR3 protein, called by TCRdb with MiXCR from the reads. Here the sample spans about 62,000 distinct CDR3 sequences, 62% being singletons. These receptors have no identified antigens. Sequenced input: cultured non-Tr1 T cells, either the whole culture or a sorted T cell fraction (not recorded which). The receptors were gathered from a human donor in good health.

Note on this clonotype: A read error may explain this, as a much larger clone is one base away. The rearrangement links TRBV7-9 to TRBJ2-2; maybe TRBD2 (6 bases). With 4 bases removed from V and 9 bases from J, the gap between germline ends came to 15 bases. Germline CDR1 reads SEHNR; CDR2 reads FQNEAQ (reference sequence). The CDR3 length is 14 residues. The DNA of the CDR3 is TGTGCCAGCAGCTACGGGACTGATACCAGGGAGCTGTTTTTT. Protein sequence: CASSYGTDTRELFF.

The J gene is TRBJ2-4, the V gene TRBV28; D not certain. CDR1 and CDR2 from the germline V gene are MDHEN and SYDVKM. V was cut by 8 bases and J by 0 bases, with 11 bases left in between. This CDR3 region has 14 residues. The chain's CDR3 is CASRKRLAKNIQYF. For the CDR3, the DNA is TGTGCCAGCCGAAAGCGTCTAGCCAAAAACATTCAGTACTTC.

This clonotype was seen a single time. This chain links TRBV20-1 with TRBJ1-5; 8 nucleotides agree with TRBD1. Germline V gene sequence: CDR1 DFQATT, CDR2 SNEGSKA (reference sequence). Trimming removed 2 bases from V and 11 bases from J; junction bases left unmatched: 14. CDR3 length: 15 amino acids. CDR3 region: CSARLGTGPGQSQHF. CDR3 bases: TGCAGTGCTAGACTTGGGACAGGTCCCGGCCAGTCCCAGCATTTT.

A few counts support this clonotype. This CDR3 reads CASSYFGTSGVAYEQYF. Here the CDR3 DNA reads TGTGCCAGCAGTTACTTCGGGACTAGCGGAGTAGCCTACGAGCAGTACTTC. This chain uses TRBV6-2 or TRBV6-3 with TRBJ2-7; 11 bases are a match to TRBD2. J gave up 2 bases and V 1 base, and 7 bases lay outside the gene matches. The V gene's germline CDR1 is MNHEY and CDR2 SVGEGT. The CDR3 contains 17 residues.

CDR3 amino acids: CASSDWGRLTGELFF. CDR3 DNA: TGTGCCAGCAGTGATTGGGGACGCCTCACCGGGGAGCTGTTTTTT. The rearrangement uses TRBV25-1 and TRBJ2-2; perhaps D is TRBD1 or TRBD2 (5 bases each). Germline-derived CDR1 and CDR2 are MGHDK and SYGVNS. The CDR3 spans 15 residues. V lost 3 bases to trimming and J lost 4 bases, with 12 bases between them.

The chain uses TRBV20-1 and TRBJ2-3; TRBD2 aligns across 7 bases. Germline V gene lookup returns CDR1 DFQATT and CDR2 SNEGSKA (reference sequence). The CDR3 length is 16 residues. The ends lost 5 bases at V and 5 bases at J; junction bases unmatched: 16. The DNA of the CDR3 is TGCAGTGCTCCAAATCAAGGGGCGGGCGGGGGAGATACGCAGTATTTT. Translated: CSAPNQGAGGGDTQYF.

The sample holds a few counts of this clonotype. The rearrangement links TRBV12-3 or TRBV12-4 to TRBJ1-1, with a weak D call TRBD1 (6 bases). This CDR3 is built from 16 residues. V was trimmed by 6 bases and J by 3 bases, leaving 20 bases between them. Here the CDR3 DNA reads TGTGCCAGCAGAATAGACAGGATCGTCGAGGACACTGAAGCTTTCTTT. Its translation is CASRIDRIVEDTEAFF.